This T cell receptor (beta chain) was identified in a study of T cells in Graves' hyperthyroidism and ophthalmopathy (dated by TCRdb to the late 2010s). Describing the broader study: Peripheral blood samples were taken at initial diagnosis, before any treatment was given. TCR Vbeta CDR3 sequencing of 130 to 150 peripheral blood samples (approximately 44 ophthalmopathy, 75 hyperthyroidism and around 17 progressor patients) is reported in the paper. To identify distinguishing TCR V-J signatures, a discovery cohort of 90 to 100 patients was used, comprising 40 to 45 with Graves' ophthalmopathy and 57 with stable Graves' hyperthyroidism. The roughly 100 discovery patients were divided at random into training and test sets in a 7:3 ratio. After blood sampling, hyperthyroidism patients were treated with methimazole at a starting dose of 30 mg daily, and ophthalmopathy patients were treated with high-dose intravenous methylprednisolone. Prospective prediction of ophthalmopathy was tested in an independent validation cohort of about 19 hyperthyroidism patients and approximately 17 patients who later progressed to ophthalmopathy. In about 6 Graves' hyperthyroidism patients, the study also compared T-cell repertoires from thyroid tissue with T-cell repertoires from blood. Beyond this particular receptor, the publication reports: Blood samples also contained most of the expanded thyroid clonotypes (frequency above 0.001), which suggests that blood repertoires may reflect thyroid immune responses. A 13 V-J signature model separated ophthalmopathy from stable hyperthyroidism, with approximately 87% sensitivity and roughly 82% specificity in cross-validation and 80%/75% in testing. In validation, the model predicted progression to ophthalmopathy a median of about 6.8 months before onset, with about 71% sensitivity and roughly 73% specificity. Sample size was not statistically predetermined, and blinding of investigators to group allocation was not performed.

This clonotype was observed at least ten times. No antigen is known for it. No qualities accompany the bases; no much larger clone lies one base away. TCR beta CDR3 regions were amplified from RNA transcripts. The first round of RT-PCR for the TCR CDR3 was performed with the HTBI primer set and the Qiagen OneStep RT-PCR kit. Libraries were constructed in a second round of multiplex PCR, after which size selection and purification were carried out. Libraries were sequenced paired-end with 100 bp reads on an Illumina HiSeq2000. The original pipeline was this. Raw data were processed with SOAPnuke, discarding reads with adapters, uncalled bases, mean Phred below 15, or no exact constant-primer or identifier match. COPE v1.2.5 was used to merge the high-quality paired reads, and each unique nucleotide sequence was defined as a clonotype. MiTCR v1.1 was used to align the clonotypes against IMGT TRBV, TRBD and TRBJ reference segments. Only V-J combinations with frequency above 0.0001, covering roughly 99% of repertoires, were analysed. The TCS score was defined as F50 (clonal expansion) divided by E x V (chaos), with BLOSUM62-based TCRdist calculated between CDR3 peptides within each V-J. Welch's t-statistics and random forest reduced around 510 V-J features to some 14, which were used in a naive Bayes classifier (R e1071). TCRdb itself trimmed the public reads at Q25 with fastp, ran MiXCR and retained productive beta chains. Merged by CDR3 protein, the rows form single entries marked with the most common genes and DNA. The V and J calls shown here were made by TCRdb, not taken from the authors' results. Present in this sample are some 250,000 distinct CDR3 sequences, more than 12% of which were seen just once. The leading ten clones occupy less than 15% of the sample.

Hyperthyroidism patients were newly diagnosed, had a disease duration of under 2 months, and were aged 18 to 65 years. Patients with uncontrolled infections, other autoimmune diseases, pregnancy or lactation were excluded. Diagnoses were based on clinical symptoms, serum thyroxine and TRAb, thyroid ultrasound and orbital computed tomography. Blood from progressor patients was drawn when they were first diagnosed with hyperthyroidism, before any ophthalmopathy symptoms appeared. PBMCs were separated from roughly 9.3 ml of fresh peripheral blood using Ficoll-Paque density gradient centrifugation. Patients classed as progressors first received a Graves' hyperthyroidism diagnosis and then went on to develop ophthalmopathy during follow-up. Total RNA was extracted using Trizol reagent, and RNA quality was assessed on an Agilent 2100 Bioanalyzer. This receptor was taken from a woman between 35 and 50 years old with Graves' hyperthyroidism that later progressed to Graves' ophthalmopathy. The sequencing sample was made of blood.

The CDR3 amino acid sequence is: CSANVPGGGKETQYF. The sequenced DNA: TGCAGTGCTAATGTGCCGGGAGGAGGCAAGGAGACCCAGTACTTC. Recombination linked TRBV20-1 to TRBJ2-5, with TRBD2 matching 7 junction bases. Germline trimming amounts to 4 bases on V and 5 bases on J, with 13 as the count of junction bases outside the gene matches. The germline V gene (reference sequence) specifies DFQATT as CDR1 and SNEGSKA as CDR2. The CDR3 runs 15 residues from the cysteine to the phenylalanine. CDR3 DNA is the only sequence kept; it has 45 bases, read in frame from the first base.